What follows describes a single T cell receptor (beta chain). Germline lookup yields CDR1 LGHNA and CDR2 YSLEER. The CDR3 has 16 residues. Trimming removed 4 bases at V and 0 bases at J, with 15 bases between. Profiled with immunoSEQ multiplex PCR; TCRdb holds only in-frame clones, not every one. The table has fewer than 200,000 clones, roughly 93% seen once. This sample is drawn from a study of control samples from healthy donors and cancer patients. The sample consisted of blood. J is TRBJ1-2 and V is TRBV4-3; D is undetermined. The clonotype was recovered from a woman aged 55 to 70 in good health. The CDR3 region is CASSPSPGSANYGYTF. The CDR3 DNA follows: TGCGCCAGCAGCCCGTCCCCTGGTAGTGCTAACTATGGCTACACCTTC.